The present TCR beta chain was sequenced within a study of T cells in Graves' hyperthyroidism and ophthalmopathy. With regard to this clonotype: Germline is not matched at one junction end, which may reflect a read error.

This CDR3 has 17 residues. In germline, CDR1 is SSHAT, CDR2 FNYEAQ (reference sequence). TCR beta CDR3 regions were amplified from RNA. Carried out on the TCR CDR3, a first-round RT-PCR used the HTBI primer set. TCRdb reanalysed the multiplex PCR reads using MiXCR and keeps one entry per CDR3 protein. The data contain 660,000 or so distinct CDR3 sequences, nearly 45% of them seen just once; the ten biggest clones take up under 8.5%. The sequenced sample was peripheral blood or thyroid tissue (not recorded which). This chain joins TRBV7-7 and TRBJ2-5; 12 positions match TRBD2. The sequence derives from an adult man with Graves' disease, either hyperthyroidism or ophthalmopathy (not recorded which). DNA for the CDR3: TGTGCTAGCAGCTTAGGATCGACTAGCGGGAGAAGAGAGACCCAGTACTTC. Amino acid sequence: CASSLGSTSGRRETQYF.